One sample yielded the 25 T cell receptor beta chains listed below, sequenced in a study. TCRdb reprocessed the RT-PCR reads with MiXCR, giving one entry per CDR3 protein. The sample has about 680,000 distinct CDR3 sequences; 14% are singletons. Source material: memory CD4+ T cells from blood. Source of these receptors: a female donor in good health, serving as a healthy control.

This clonotype appeared a few times. This chain connects TRBV28 to TRBJ1-1; the D is unclear. Deletions cut 4 bases from V and 6 bases from J, with 15 bases between. Germline loops: CDR1 MDHEN, CDR2 SYDVKM. The CDR3 is 14 residues long. The CDR3 reads CASSSTELTSEAFF. CDR3 nucleotide sequence: TGTGCCAGCAGTTCCACAGAGTTAACTTCTGAAGCTTTCTTT.

The genes are TRBV6-5 and TRBJ1-3; no clear D. Germline V gene data show CDR1 as MNHEY and CDR2 as SVGAGI. V lost 5 bases and J 0 bases, leaving 8 bases between the germline ends. The CDR3 runs to 14 residues. As DNA, the CDR3 is TGTGCCAGCAGTCCTACTATCTCTGGAAACACCATATATTTT. It encodes CASSPTISGNTIYF.

In its sample, this clonotype was seen many times. The rearrangement uses TRBV20-1 and TRBJ1-6; D unclear. The ends were cut back, 0 bases at V and 5 bases at J, with 11 bases in the middle. The CDR3 length is 15 residues. CDR1 DFQATT and CDR2 SNEGSKA come from the germline V gene (reference sequence). CDR3 coding DNA: TGCAGTGCTAGAGAGGGTGCGGGCAATAATTCACCCCTCCACTTT. The encoded protein is CSAREGAGNNSPLHF.

This clonotype was counted a few times. The rearrangement uses TRBV2 and TRBJ2-2; TRBD1 agrees at 8 bases. This CDR3 is built from 15 residues. The V segment lost 6 bases and the J segment 3 bases; nucleotides outside the gene matches: 6. From germline, CDR1 is SNHLY and CDR2 FYNNEI. The CDR3 protein is CASRAGTGYTGELFF. DNA for the CDR3: TGTGCCAGCAGAGCCGGGACAGGCTACACCGGGGAGCTGTTTTTT.

Many counts were recorded for this clonotype. The chain has TRBV29-1 and TRBJ1-4; D is ambiguous. Germline V gene lookup returns CDR1 SQVTM and CDR2 ANQGSEA. CDR3 length: 15 amino acids. V gave up 4 bases and J gave up 7 bases, with 19 bases separating them. CDR3 in amino acids: CSVAVHEPGREKLFF. The CDR3, as DNA: TGCAGCGTTGCCGTCCATGAACCCGGACGTGAAAAACTGTTTTTT.

This clonotype was seen only a few times. This sequence joins TRBV6-5 and TRBJ2-3; unclear D gene. V gave up 0 bases and J gave up 2 bases, with 9 bases separating them. The germline V gene has CDR1 MNHEY and CDR2 SVGAGI. The CDR3 is made up of 15 amino acids. The CDR3 loop reads CASSYSFGPTDTQYF. For the CDR3, the DNA is TGTGCCAGCAGTTACTCGTTCGGCCCCACAGATACGCAGTATTTT.

The J gene is TRBJ2-2, the V gene TRBV24-1; D gene unclear. The CDR3 covers 13 residues. The germline CDR1 and CDR2 sequences are KGHDR and SFDVKD. The V gene lost 6 bases and the J gene lost 5 bases, with 9 bases spanning the gap. The CDR3 spells CATSKGWTGELFF. CDR3 coding DNA: TGTGCCACCAGTAAGGGCTGGACCGGGGAGCTGTTTTTT.

This clonotype was detected many times. This chain connects TRBV24-1 to TRBJ2-5; 7 bases align to TRBD2. This CDR3 contains 15 residues. From germline, CDR1 is KGHDR and CDR2 SFDVKD. Germline trimming cut 7 bases from V and 5 bases from J; bases unmatched to any gene: 12. CDR3 nucleotide sequence: TGTGCCACCAGCTCCCAGGGAGGGCCTTGGGAGACCCAGTACTTC. As protein: CATSSQGGPWETQYF.

This clonotype was found many times. The chain combines TRBV12-3 or TRBV12-4 with TRBJ1-5; 7 nucleotides line up with TRBD1. The CDR3 loop spans 13 amino acids. V dropped 4 bases and J dropped 6; count of bases not matched to a gene: 3. CDR3 sequence: CASSSDRVQPQHF. The CDR3 DNA reads TGTGCCAGCAGTTCCGACAGGGTTCAGCCCCAGCATTTT.

J is TRBJ2-3 and V is TRBV24-1; D is unclear. CDR3 size: 15 residues. Germline V gives CDR1 KGHDR, CDR2 SFDVKD. V dropped 0 bases and J dropped 6 bases, with 12 bases sitting between them. CDR3 DNA: TGTGCCACCAGTGATTTGGGGCCTAGGTCCGATACGCAGTATTTT. Amino acid sequence: CATSDLGPRSDTQYF.

As to this clonotype: A single base separates this from a much larger clone, so it may be a read error. The chain carries TRBV20-1 and TRBJ2-4, with a possible D match to TRBD2 (5 bases). The CDR3 spans 13 residues. Germline assignment: CDR1 DFQATT and CDR2 SNEGSKA (reference sequence). The CDR3 is CSARDERKNFQYF. CDR3 sequence (DNA): TGCAGTGCTAGAGATGAGCGGAAAAACTTTCAGTACTTC.

There are many counts of this clonotype. The V call is TRBV7-2, the J call TRBJ2-1, with D unresolved. The germline V and J ends were trimmed by 6 bases and 7 bases, with 10 bases remaining between them. Germline V gene data show CDR1 as SGHTA and CDR2 as FQGNSA. CDR3 size: 12 residues. CDR3 residues: CASRGWENEQFF. CDR3 in DNA: TGTGCCAGCAGGGGGTGGGAAAATGAGCAGTTCTTC.

The V gene is TRBV7-8, the J gene TRBJ1-2; no firm D call. The CDR3 is 14 amino acids. V shed 1 base and J shed 3 bases, with 9 bases lying between them. The germline V gene has CDR1 SGHVS and CDR2 FQNEAQ. Here the CDR3 DNA reads TGTGCCAGCAGCTTAGTCCAGGTGGACTATGGCTACACCTTC. Encoded protein: CASSLVQVDYGYTF.

This clonotype was observed many times. The chain uses TRBV29-1 and TRBJ1-2, with a tentative D call TRBD1 (6 bases). Trimming pared 7 bases from V and 4 bases from J, leaving 16 bases between. The CDR3 contains 13 residues. Looked up from germline, CDR1 is SQVTM and CDR2 is ANQGSEA. CDR3 amino acids: CSASGGEGYGYTF. CDR3 sequence (DNA): TGCAGCGCTTCCGGGGGCGAGGGCTATGGCTACACCTTC.

The sample holds a few counts of this clonotype. The V call is TRBV12-3 or TRBV12-4, the J call TRBJ2-3; TRBD2 might be the D (5 bases). The CDR3 runs 14 residues. With 2 bases removed from V and 4 bases from J, the gap between germline ends came to 10 bases. The CDR3 sequence: CASSLIEGSDTQYF. Written as DNA, the CDR3 is TGTGCCAGCAGTTTAATTGAGGGATCAGATACGCAGTATTTT.

This clonotype was seen a handful of times. The chain employs TRBV5-8 and TRBJ2-1; D perhaps matches TRBD2 (5 bases). The ends were cut back, 0 bases at V and 6 bases at J, with 10 bases in the middle. The CDR3 is 14 amino acids. Germline V gene lookup returns CDR1 SGHTS and CDR2 YDEGEE. The CDR3 DNA reads as TGTGCCAGCAGCTTGGTGGTTCGGGGCAATGAGCAGTTCTTC. This codes for CASSLVVRGNEQFF.

This clonotype was counted only a few times. The chain has TRBV5-1 and TRBJ2-1; 7 nucleotides align to TRBD1. The length of the CDR3 is 13 residues. The ends lost 4 bases at V and 5 bases at J; junction bases unmatched: 3. Looked up from germline, CDR1 is SGHRS and CDR2 is YFSETQ. The CDR3 sequence is CASSAGQDNEQFF. CDR3 sequence (DNA): TGCGCCAGCAGCGCCGGACAGGACAATGAGCAGTTCTTC.

This clonotype was found a few times. The genes are TRBV20-1 and TRBJ2-7, with 8 bases that match TRBD2. The ends lost 0 bases at V and 9 bases at J; junction bases unmatched: 7. The V gene's germline CDR1 is DFQATT and CDR2 SNEGSKA (reference sequence). This CDR3 is built from 13 residues. CDR3 nucleotide sequence: TGCAGTGCTAGAGACGGACTAGCAGGAACGCAGTACTTC. Its translation: CSARDGLAGTQYF.

V is TRBV7-2 and J is TRBJ2-1, with D uncertain. The CDR3 has 12 amino acids. Germline CDR1 and CDR2: SGHTA and FQGNSA. V was clipped by 6 bases and J by 12 bases, with 15 bases between them. The CDR3 region has the DNA TGTGCCAGCAGACTTCCAACAATGTCGCAGTTCTTC. As protein: CASRLPTMSQFF.

The table lists this clonotype with a few counts. The chain joins TRBV12-3 or TRBV12-4 to TRBJ2-1, with D unresolved. Trimming took off 5 bases at V and 11 bases at J, with 10 bases between the two ends. This CDR3 has 11 amino acids. CDR3: CASSRAMKQFF. DNA of the CDR3: TGTGCCAGCAGTCGAGCAATGAAGCAGTTCTTC.

This clonotype was counted ten times or more. The gene calls are TRBV11-2 and TRBJ2-5, with 9 bases aligning to TRBD1. CDR3 size: 15 residues. The germline gives CDR1 SGHAT, CDR2 FQNNGV. Trimming at V came to 3 bases and at J to 4 bases, leaving 6 bases not matched to a gene. The CDR3 DNA follows: TGTGCCAGCAGCTTCGGACAGGGGAGAGGAGAGACCCAGTACTTC. Protein product: CASSFGQGRGETQYF.

The V and J genes are TRBV5-6 and TRBJ1-5; possible D gene TRBD1, 5 bases. Germline V gene lookup returns CDR1 SGHDT and CDR2 YYEEEE. V was clipped by 1 base and J by 2 bases, with 10 bases between them. This CDR3 has 15 amino acids. The CDR3 loop is CASSLIGEGNQPQHF. CDR3 DNA sequence: TGTGCCAGCAGCTTGATAGGGGAGGGCAATCAGCCCCAGCATTTT.

This chain links TRBV5-1 with TRBJ1-2, with D uncertain. The ends were cut back, 0 bases at V and 5 bases at J, with 11 bases in the middle. Germline loops: CDR1 SGHRS, CDR2 YFSETQ. CDR3 length: 14 residues. The CDR3 is CASSLEAGGYGYTF. CDR3 sequence (DNA): TGCGCCAGCAGCTTGGAAGCGGGAGGATATGGCTACACCTTC.

Ten or more counts support this clonotype. The rearrangement joins TRBV6-1 to TRBJ2-7; 7 nucleotides match TRBD1. Germline trimming cut 4 bases from V and 4 bases from J; bases unmatched to any gene: 10. The length of the CDR3 is 15 residues. Germline V CDR1 and CDR2: MNHNS, SASEGT. CDR3 in DNA: TGTGCCAGCAGTGTTGAAGGGGACAGCCCTTACGAGCAGTACTTC. It is translated as CASSVEGDSPYEQYF.

This clonotype was seen more than once but under ten times. The genes are TRBV20-1 and TRBJ2-1, with D possibly being TRBD2 (6 bases). The CDR3 covers 15 residues. V lost 6 bases to trimming and J lost 8 bases, with 23 bases between them. In germline, CDR1 is DFQATT, CDR2 SNEGSKA (reference sequence). The chain's CDR3 is CSATKPSVKRDEQFF. In nucleotides, the CDR3 is TGCAGTGCCACCAAGCCTAGCGTTAAACGGGATGAGCAGTTCTTC.